This T cell receptor (beta chain) comes out of a study of monozygotic twins with inflammatory bowel disease. General observations from the study: People with IBD had fewer clonotypes in common with others than healthy twins did, especially with disease activity.

Total RNA input per TCR library was around 4,000 ng. TCRdb re-called the 5' RACE reads and gives one entry per CDR3 protein, without DNA. This sample lists around 450,000 distinct CDR3 sequences; its ten largest clones have roughly 2.2%. About this clonotype itself: What it recognizes is unknown.

Blood was drawn once per donor, and each sample measured more than 2 ml. CDR1 and CDR2 from the germline V gene are DFQATT and SNEGSKA (reference sequence). The CDR3 length is 13 residues. The sequencing input was blood. The chain recombines TRBV20-1 with TRBJ2-1; TCRdb indicates TRBD2, and absent DNA this call remains unverified. The TCR originated in a human donor with ulcerative colitis or Crohn's disease, or a healthy co-twin of an affected twin (not recorded which). Here the CDR3 reads CSARVGSVNEQFF.